This T cell receptor beta chain emerged from a study of T cells in Graves' hyperthyroidism and ophthalmopathy. On the study more broadly: Peripheral blood was acquired at first diagnosis, ahead of any therapy whatsoever.

General study results and limits: In blood, most of the thyroid clonotypes expanded above 0.001 were also present. The model forecast ophthalmopathy, anticipating it by a median roughly 6.3 months before onset.

Germline values: CDR1 SEHNR, CDR2 FQNEAQ (reference sequence). The V segment lost 4 bases and the J segment 8 bases; nucleotides outside the gene matches: 3. The CDR3 contains 14 residues. This clonotype was counted ten times or more. Its cognate antigen is unknown. When ophthalmopathy did not progress within 18 months, Graves' hyperthyroidism was considered stable. The investigators amplified TCR beta CDR3 regions from RNA transcripts. Initially, a first-round RT-PCR of the TCR CDR3 employed the HTBI primer set. MiXCR, run by TCRdb on the multiplex PCR reads, gives a single entry per CDR3 protein. The table shows over 700,000 distinct CDR3 sequences, with 30% to 40% occurring only once.

This receptor was obtained from a woman aged 40 to 50 with Graves' hyperthyroidism. The sample consisted of blood. The chain joins TRBV7-9 to TRBJ1-4; TRBD1 aligns across 11 bases. CDR3: CASSYGQGAEKLFF. The CDR3 region has the DNA TGTGCCAGCAGCTACGGACAGGGGGCCGAAAAACTGTTTTTT.